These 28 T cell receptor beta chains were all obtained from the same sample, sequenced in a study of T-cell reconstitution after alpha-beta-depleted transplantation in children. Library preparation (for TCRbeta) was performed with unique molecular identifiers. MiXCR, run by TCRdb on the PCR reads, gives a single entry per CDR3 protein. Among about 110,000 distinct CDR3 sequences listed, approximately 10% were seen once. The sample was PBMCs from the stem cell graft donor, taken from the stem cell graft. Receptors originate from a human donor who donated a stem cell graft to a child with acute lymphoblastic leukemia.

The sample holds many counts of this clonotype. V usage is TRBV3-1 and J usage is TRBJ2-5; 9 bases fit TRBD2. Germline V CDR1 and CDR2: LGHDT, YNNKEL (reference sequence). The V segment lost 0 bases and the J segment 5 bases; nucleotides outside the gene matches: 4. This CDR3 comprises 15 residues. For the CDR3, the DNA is TGTGCCAGCAGCCAAGATAGCCTAGCGGGGGAGACCCAGTACTTC. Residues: CASSQDSLAGETQYF.

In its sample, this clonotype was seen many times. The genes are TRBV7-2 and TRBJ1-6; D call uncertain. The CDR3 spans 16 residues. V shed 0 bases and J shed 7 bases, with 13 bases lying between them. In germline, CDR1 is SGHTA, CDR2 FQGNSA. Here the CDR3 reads CASSLALSVRNSPLHF. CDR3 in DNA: TGTGCCAGCAGCTTAGCTCTCTCAGTCCGGAATTCACCCCTCCACTTT.

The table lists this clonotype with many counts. In DNA, the CDR3 is TGTGCCAGCAGTTTAGTTTCTAGGGTAGAGGTAGGGACCCAGTACTTC. Translation: CASSLVSRVEVGTQYF. This rearrangement joins TRBV12-3 or TRBV12-4 to TRBJ2-5; unclear D gene. CDR3 size: 16 residues. V was clipped by 1 base and J by 7 bases, with 19 bases between them.

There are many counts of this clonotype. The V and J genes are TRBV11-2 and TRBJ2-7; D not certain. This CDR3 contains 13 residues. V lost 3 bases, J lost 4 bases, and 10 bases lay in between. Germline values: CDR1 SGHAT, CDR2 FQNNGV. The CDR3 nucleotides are TGTGCCAGCAGCTTTCTATCCCCTTACGAGCAGTACTTC. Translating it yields CASSFLSPYEQYF.

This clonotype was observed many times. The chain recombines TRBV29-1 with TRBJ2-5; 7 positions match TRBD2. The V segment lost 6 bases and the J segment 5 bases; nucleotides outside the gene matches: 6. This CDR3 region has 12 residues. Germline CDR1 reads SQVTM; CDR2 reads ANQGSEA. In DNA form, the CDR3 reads TGCAGCGTGGGGAGGGCCGGGGAGACCCAGTACTTC. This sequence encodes CSVGRAGETQYF.

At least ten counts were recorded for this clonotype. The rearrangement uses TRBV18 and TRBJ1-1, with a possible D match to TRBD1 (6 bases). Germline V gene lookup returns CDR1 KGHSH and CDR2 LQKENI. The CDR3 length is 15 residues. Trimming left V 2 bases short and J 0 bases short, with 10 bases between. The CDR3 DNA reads TGTGCCAGCTCACCAACACAGGGAATGAACACTGAAGCTTTCTTT. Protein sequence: CASSPTQGMNTEAFF.

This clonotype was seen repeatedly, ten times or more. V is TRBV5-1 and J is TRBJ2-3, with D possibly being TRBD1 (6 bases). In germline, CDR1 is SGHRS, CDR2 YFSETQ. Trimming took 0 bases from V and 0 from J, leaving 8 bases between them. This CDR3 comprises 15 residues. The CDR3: CASSLGQASTDTQYF. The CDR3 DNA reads TGCGCCAGCAGCTTGGGACAGGCTAGCACAGATACGCAGTATTTT. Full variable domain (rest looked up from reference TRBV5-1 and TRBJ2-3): KAGVTQTPRYLIKTRGQQVTLSCSPISGHRSVSWYQQTPGQGLQFLFEYFSETQRNKGNFPGRFSGRQFSNSRSEMNVSTLELGDSALYLCASSLGQASTDTQYFGPGTRLTVL.

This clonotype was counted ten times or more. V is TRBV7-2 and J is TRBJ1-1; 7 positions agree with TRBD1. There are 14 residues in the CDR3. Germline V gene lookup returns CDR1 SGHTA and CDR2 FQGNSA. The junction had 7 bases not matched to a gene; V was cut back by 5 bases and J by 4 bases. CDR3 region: CASSVRQGGTEAFF. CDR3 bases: TGTGCCAGCAGCGTCAGACAGGGAGGCACTGAAGCTTTCTTT.

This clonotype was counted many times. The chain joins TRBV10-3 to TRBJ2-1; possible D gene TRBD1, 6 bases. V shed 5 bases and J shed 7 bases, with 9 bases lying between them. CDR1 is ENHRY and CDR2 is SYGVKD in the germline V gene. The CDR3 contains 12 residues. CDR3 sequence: CAISQQGNEQFF. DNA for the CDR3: TGTGCCATCAGTCAGCAGGGGAATGAGCAGTTCTTC.

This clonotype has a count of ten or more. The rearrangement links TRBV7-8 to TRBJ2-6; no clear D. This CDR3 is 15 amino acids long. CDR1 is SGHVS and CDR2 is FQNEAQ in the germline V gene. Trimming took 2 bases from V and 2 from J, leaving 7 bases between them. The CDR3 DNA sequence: TGTGCCAGCAGCTTAAACTCCCCTGGGGCCAACGTCCTGACTTTC. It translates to CASSLNSPGANVLTF.

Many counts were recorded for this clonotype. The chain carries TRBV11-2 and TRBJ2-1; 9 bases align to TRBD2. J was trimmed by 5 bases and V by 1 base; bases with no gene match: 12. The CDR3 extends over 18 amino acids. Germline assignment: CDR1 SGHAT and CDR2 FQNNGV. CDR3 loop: CASSLVPSRASGNNEQFF. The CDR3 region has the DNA TGTGCCAGCAGCTTAGTTCCGTCAAGGGCTAGCGGGAACAATGAGCAGTTCTTC.

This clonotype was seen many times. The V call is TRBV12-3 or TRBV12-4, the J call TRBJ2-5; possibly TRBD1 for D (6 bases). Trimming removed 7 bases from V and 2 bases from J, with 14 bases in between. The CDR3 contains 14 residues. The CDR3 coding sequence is TGTGCCAGCAACAAAGGACAGAATCAAGAGACCCAGTACTTC. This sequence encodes CASNKGQNQETQYF.

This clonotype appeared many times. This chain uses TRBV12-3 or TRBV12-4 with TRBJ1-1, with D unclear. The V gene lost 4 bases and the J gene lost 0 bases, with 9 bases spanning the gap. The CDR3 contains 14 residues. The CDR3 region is CASSSLRMNTEAFF. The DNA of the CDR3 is TGTGCCAGCAGTTCGCTTAGAATGAACACTGAAGCTTTCTTT.

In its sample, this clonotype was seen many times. The CDR3 coding sequence is TGTGCCAGCAAGGGGGCGGGAACAGATACGCAGTATTTT. It is translated as CASKGAGTDTQYF. This chain connects TRBV2 to TRBJ2-3; D possibly corresponds to TRBD1 (7 bases). V lost 7 bases, J lost 3 bases, and 11 bases lay in between. The CDR3 loop spans 13 amino acids. CDR1 and CDR2 from the germline V gene are SNHLY and FYNNEI.

DNA for the CDR3: TGTGCCAGCAGCGCAGTTACATACCAAGAGACCCAGTACTTC. It yields the protein CASSAVTYQETQYF. The genes are TRBV7-2 and TRBJ2-5; no reliable D call. This CDR3 region has 14 residues. V shed 5 bases and J shed 0 bases, with 10 bases lying between them. The germline gives CDR1 SGHTA, CDR2 FQGNSA.

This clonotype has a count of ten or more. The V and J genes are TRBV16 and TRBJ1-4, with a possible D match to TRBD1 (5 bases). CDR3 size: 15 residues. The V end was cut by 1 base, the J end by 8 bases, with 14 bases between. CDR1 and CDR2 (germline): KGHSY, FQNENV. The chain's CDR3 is CASSQYLQGGEKLFF. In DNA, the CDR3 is TGTGCCAGCAGCCAATATCTCCAGGGTGGGGAAAAACTGTTTTTT.

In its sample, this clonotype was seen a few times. This chain's CDR3 is CASSLAGKSYVGGYTF. As DNA, the CDR3 is TGTGCCAGCAGCTTGGCAGGGAAATCTTATGTAGGTGGCTACACCTTC. The chain recombines TRBV5-8 with TRBJ1-2; tentatively, D is TRBD1 (5 bases). V was cut by 0 bases and J by 7 bases, with 19 bases left in between. This CDR3 contains 16 residues. In germline, CDR1 is SGHTS, CDR2 YDEGEE.

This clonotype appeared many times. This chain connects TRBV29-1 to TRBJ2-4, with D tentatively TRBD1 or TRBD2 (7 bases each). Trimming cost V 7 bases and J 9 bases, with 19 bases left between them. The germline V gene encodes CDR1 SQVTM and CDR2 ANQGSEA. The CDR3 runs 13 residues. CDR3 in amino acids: CSGRNRGGSIQYF. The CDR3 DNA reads TGCAGCGGACGAAACAGGGGAGGGAGCATTCAGTACTTC.

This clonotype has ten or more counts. CDR3 sequence: CSARDPRAGAIMNTEAFF. For the CDR3, the DNA is TGCAGTGCTAGAGATCCTAGGGCAGGGGCGATCATGAACACTGAAGCTTTCTTT. The rearrangement links TRBV20-1 to TRBJ1-1, with D possibly TRBD1 on 6 matching bases. The germline gives CDR1 DFQATT, CDR2 SNEGSKA (reference sequence). Trimming cost V 0 bases and J 0 bases, with 20 bases left between them. The CDR3 sequence is 18 residues long.

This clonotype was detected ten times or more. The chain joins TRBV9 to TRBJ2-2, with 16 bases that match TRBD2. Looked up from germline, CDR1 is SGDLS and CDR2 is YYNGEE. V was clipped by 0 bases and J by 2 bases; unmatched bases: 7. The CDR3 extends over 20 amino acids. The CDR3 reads CASSVGGGTSGRANTGELFF. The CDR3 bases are TGTGCCAGCAGCGTAGGGGGAGGGACTAGCGGGAGGGCCAACACCGGGGAGCTGTTTTTT.

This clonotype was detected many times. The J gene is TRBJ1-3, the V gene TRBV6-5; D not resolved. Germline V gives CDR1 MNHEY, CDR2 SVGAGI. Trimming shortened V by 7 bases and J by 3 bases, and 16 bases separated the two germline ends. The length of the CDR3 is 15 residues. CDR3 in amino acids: CASNLGQTDGNTIYF. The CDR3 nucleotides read TGTGCCAGCAATTTAGGGCAGACGGATGGAAACACCATATATTTT.

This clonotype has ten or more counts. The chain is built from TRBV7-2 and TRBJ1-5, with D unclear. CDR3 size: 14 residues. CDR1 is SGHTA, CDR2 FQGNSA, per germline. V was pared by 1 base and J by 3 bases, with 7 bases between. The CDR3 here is CASSLDSPNQPQHF. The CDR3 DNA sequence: TGTGCCAGCAGCTTAGACAGTCCCAATCAGCCCCAGCATTTT.

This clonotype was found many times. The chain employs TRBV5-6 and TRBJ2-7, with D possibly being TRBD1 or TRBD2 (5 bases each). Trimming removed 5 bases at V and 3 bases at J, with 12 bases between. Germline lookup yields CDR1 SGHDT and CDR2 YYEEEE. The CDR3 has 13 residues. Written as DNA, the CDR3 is TGTGCCAGCAGAGGGGAGTTCGGCTACGAGCAGTACTTC. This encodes CASRGEFGYEQYF. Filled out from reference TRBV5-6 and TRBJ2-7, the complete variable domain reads DAGVTQSPTHLIKTRGQQVTLRCSPKSGHDTVSWYQQALGQGPQFIFQYYEEEERQRGNFPDRFSGHQFPNYSSELNVNALLLGDSALYLCASRGEFGYEQYFGPGTRLTVT.

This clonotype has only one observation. The CDR3 nucleotides read TGCGCCAGCAGTGAGTCGATCGGCTGGGAAAAACTGTTTTTT. Amino acids: CASSESIGWEKLFF. The chain combines TRBV10-2 with TRBJ1-4; D call uncertain. The CDR3 is 14 amino acids. Between the trimmed V and J ends, which lost 0 bases and 8 bases, there was a span of 10 bases. Germline V gene sequence: CDR1 WSHSY, CDR2 SAAADI.

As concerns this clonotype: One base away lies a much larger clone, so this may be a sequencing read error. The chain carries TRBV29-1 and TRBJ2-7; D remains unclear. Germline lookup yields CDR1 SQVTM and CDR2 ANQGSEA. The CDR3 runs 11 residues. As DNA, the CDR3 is TGCAGCGGGCAAGGGTCCTCCGAGCGGTACTTC. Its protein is CSGQGSSERYF.

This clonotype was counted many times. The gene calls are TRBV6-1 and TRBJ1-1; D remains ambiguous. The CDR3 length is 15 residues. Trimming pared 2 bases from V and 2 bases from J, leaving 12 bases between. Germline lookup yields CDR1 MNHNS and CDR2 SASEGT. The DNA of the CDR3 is TGTGCCAGCAGTGAAATTCTGGGAAGTAACACTGAAGCTTTCTTT. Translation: CASSEILGSNTEAFF.

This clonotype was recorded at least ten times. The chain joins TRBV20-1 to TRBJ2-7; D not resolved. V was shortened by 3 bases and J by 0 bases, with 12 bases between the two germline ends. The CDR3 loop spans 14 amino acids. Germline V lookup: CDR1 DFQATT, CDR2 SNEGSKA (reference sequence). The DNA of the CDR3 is TGCAGTGCTAGGGAACGGTCAAGCTCCTACGAGCAGTACTTC. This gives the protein CSARERSSSYEQYF.

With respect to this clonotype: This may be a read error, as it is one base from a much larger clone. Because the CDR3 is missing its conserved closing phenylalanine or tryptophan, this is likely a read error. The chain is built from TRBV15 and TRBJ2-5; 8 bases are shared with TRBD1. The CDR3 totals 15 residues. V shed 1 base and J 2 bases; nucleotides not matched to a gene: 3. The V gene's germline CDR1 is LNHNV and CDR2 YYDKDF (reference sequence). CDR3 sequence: CATSRVGQGQETQYL. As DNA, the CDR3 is TGTGCCACCAGCAGAGTAGGACAGGGACAAGAGACCCAGTACTTG.